This T cell receptor beta chain stems from a study of blood T cell repertoires in COVID-19. Turning to the study itself: Specimens from acute and convalescent COVID-19 originated in the United States, Italy and Spain. T cells, B-cell-depleted T cells, or PBMCs supplied cDNA or gDNA.

This CDR3 contains 14 residues. Germline values: CDR1 MNHNY, CDR2 SVGAGI (reference sequence). Germline trimming cut 5 bases from V and 8 bases from J; bases unmatched to any gene: 10. Authors' analysis steps: The authors estimated nucleated cell counts from reference gene primer amplification. Measured with immunoSEQ multiplex PCR; TCRdb has only the in-frame clones, and not every one. V and J calls and clone size are those listed in that table; D and trimming were worked out from the DNA. The sample yields about 190,000 clones, almost 80% seen once. The sequencing sample was made of peripheral blood. The genes are TRBV6-6 and TRBJ2-3; TRBD2 agrees at 7 bases. The source of this sequence is a man between 60 and 75 years old with active or convalescent COVID-19. Here the CDR3 reads CASSRLATHGTQYF. The CDR3 DNA reads as TGTGCCAGCAGTAGACTAGCCACACATGGTACGCAGTATTTT.